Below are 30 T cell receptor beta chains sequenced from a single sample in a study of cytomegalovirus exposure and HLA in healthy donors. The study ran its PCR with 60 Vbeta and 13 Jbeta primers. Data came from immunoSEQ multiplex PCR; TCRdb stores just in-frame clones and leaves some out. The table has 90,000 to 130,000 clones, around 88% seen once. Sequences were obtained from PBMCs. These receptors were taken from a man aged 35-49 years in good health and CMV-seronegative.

The CDR3 sequence: CSVGRTQDYGYTF. In nucleotides, the CDR3 is TGCAGCGTTGGAAGAACCCAGGACTATGGCTACACCTTC. This chain joins TRBV29-1 and TRBJ1-2; D unresolved. The germline gives CDR1 SQVTM, CDR2 ANQGSEA. The CDR3 has 13 amino acids. Trimming took off 4 bases at V and 3 bases at J, with 12 bases between the two ends.

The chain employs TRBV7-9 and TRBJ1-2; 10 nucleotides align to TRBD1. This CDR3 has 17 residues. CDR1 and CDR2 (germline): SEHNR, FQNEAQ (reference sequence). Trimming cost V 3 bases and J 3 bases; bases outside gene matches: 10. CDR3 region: CASSLTPGGTGDYGYTF. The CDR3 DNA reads TGTGCCAGCAGCTTGACCCCCGGGGGGACAGGGGACTATGGCTACACCTTC.

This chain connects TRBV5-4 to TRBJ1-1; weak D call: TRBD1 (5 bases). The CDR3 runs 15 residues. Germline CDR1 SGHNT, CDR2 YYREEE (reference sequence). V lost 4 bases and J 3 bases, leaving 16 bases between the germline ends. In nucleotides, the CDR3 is TGTGCCAGCAGCCCGGAGGGCAGGGAGGACACTGAAGCTTTCTTT. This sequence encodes CASSPEGREDTEAFF.

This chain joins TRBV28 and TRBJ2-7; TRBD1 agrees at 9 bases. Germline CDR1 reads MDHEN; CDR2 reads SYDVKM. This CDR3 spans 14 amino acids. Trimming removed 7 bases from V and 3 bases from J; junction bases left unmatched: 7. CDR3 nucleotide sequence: TGTGCCAGCACAGCTCCGGGACAGGGCTACGAGCAGTACTTC. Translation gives CASTAPGQGYEQYF. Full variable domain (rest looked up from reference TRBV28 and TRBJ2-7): DVKVTQSSRYLVKRTGEKVFLECVQDMDHENMFWYRQDPGLGLRLIYFSYDVKMKEKGDIPEGYSVSREKKERFSLILESASTNQTSMYLCASTAPGQGYEQYFGPGTRLTVT.

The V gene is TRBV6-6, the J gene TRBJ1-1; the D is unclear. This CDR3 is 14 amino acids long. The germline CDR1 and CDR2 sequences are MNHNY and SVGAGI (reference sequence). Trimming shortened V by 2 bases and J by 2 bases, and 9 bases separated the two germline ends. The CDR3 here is CASSYGGGNTEAFF. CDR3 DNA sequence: TGTGCCAGCAGTTACGGTGGCGGAAACACTGAAGCTTTCTTT.

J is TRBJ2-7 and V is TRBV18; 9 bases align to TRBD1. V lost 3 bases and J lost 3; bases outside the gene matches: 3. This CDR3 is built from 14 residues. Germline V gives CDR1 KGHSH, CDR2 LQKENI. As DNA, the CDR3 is TGTGCCAGCTCACCGGGACAGGGAGACTACGAGCAGTACTTC. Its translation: CASSPGQGDYEQYF.

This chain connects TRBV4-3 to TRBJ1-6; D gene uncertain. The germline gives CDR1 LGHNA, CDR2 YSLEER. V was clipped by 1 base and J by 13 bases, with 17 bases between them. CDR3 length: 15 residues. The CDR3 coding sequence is TGCGCCAGCAGCCAAGTGGTCGGAGGGCTTGGGCCCCTCCACTTT. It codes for CASSQVVGGLGPLHF.

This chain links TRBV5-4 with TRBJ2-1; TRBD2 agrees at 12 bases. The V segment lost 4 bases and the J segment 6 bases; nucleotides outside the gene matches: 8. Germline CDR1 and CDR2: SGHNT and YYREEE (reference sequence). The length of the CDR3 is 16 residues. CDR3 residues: CASSGGGLAGFNEQFF. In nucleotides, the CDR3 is TGTGCCAGCAGCGGCGGTGGACTAGCGGGGTTCAATGAGCAGTTCTTC. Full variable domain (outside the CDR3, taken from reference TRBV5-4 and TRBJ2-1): ETGVTQSPTHLIKTRGQQVTLRCSSQSGHNTVSWYQQALGQGPQFIFQYYREEENGRGNFPPRFSGLQFPNYSSELNVNALELDDSALYLCASSGGGLAGFNEQFFGPGTRLTVL.

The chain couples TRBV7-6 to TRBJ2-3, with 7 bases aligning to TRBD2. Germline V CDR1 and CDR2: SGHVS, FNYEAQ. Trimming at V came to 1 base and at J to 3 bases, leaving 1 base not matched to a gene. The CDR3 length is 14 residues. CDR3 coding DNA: TGTGCCAGCAGCTTAGGAGCGGGGACAGATACGCAGTATTTT. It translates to CASSLGAGTDTQYF.

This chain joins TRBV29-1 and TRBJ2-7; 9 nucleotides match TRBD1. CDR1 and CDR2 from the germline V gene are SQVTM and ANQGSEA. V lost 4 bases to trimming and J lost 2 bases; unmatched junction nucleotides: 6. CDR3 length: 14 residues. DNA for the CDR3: TGCAGCGTTGTGGGGACAGGGTCCCCCTACGAGCAGTACTTC. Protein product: CSVVGTGSPYEQYF.

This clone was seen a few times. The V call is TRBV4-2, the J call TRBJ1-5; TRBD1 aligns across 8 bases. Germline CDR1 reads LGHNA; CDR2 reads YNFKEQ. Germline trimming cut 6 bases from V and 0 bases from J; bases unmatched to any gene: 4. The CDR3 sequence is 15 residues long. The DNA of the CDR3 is TGTGCCAGCAGGGGGGACAGGAATAGCAATCAGCCCCAGCATTTT. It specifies CASRGDRNSNQPQHF.

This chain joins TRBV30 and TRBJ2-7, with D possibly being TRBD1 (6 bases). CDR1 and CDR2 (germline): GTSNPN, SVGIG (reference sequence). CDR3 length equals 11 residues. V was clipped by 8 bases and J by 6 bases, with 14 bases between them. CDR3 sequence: CAQGTLSEQYF. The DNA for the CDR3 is TGTGCCCAGGGGACATTAAGCGAGCAGTACTTC.

The CDR3 is CASRGTVNQPQHF. CDR3 sequence (DNA): TGTGCCAGCAGGGGGACAGTCAATCAGCCCCAGCATTTT. The chain recombines TRBV6-1 with TRBJ1-5, with 7 bases matching TRBD1. The CDR3 is made up of 13 amino acids. Germline CDR1 MNHNS, CDR2 SASEGT. Germline trimming cut 6 bases from V and 3 bases from J; bases unmatched to any gene: 2.

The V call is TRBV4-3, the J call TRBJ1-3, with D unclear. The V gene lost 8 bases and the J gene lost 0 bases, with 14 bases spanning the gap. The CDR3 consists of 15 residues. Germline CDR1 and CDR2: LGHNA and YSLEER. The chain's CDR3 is CASVVLGSSGNTIYF. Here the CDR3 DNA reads TGCGCCAGCGTTGTGTTGGGGAGCTCTGGAAACACCATATATTTT.

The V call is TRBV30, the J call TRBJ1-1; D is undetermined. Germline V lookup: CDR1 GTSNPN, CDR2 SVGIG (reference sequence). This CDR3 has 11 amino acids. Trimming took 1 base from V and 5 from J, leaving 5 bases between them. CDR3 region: CAWSGQTEAFF. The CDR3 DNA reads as TGTGCCTGGAGTGGGCAAACTGAAGCTTTCTTT.

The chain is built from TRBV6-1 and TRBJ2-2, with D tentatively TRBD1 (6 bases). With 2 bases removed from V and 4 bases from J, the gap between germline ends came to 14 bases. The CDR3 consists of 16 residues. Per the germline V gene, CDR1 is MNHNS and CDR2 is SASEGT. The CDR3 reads CASSEIVGAGTGELFF. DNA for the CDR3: TGTGCCAGCAGTGAAATAGTGGGGGCGGGCACCGGGGAGCTGTTTTTT.

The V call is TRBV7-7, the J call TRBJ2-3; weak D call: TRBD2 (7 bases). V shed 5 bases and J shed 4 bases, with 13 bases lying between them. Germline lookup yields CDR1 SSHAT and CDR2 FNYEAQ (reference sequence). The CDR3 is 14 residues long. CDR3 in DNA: TGTGCCAGCAGCGGGGGGGCCGAGGCAGATACGCAGTATTTT. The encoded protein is CASSGGAEADTQYF.

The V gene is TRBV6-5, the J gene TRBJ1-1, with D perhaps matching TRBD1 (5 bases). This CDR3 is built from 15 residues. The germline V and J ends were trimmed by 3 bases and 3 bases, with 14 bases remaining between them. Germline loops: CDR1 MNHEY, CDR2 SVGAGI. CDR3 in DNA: TGTGCCAGCAGTTATCGGGGGGGGACTGACACTGAAGCTTTCTTT. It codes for CASSYRGGTDTEAFF.

The CDR3, as DNA: TGTGCCAGCAGTTTACAGGGTACCTATGGCTACACCTTC. This codes for CASSLQGTYGYTF. The chain employs TRBV27 and TRBJ1-2, with TRBD1 as a possible D gene (5 bases). The V gene's germline CDR1 is MNHEY and CDR2 SMNVEV (reference sequence). Trimming took off 2 bases at V and 4 bases at J, with 8 bases between the two ends. The CDR3 totals 13 residues.

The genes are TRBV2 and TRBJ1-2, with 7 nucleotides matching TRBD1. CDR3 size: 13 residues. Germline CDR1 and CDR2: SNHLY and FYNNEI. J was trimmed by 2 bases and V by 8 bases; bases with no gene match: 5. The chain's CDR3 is CASRLDRNYGYTF. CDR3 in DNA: TGTGCCAGCCGCTTGGACAGGAACTATGGCTACACCTTC.

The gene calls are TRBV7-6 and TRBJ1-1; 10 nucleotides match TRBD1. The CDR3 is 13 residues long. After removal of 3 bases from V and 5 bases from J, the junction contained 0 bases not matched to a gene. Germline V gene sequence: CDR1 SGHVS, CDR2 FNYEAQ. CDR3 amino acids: CASSLGQGTEAFF. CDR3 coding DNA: TGTGCCAGCAGCTTGGGACAGGGGACTGAAGCTTTCTTT.

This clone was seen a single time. The CDR3 protein is CASSPPNRGATNEKLFF. The DNA of the CDR3 is TGTGCCAGCTCACCGCCGAACAGGGGAGCAACTAATGAAAAACTGTTTTTT. The chain is built from TRBV18 and TRBJ1-4, with 7 bases that match TRBD1. The CDR3 is made up of 17 amino acids. CDR1 and CDR2 from the germline V gene are KGHSH and LQKENI. J was trimmed by 0 bases and V by 3 bases; bases with no gene match: 7.

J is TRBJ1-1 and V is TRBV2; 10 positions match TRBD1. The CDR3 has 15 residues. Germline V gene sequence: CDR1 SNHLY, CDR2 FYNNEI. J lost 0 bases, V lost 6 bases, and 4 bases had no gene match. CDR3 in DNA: TGTGCCAGCAGATTGACAGGGGGCTTGAACACTGAAGCTTTCTTT. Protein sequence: CASRLTGGLNTEAFF.

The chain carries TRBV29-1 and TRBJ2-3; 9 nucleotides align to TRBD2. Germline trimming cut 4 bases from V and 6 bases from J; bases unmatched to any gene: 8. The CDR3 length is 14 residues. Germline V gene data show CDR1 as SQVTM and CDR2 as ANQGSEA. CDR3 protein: CSVGGSGGRDTQYF. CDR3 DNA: TGCAGCGTTGGCGGTAGCGGGGGAAGGGATACGCAGTATTTT.

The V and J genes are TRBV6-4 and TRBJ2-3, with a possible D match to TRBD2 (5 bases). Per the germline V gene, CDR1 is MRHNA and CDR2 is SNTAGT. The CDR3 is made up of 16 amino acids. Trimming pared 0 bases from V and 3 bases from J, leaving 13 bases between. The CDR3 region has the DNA TGTGCCAGCAGTGACTCCTTTGCCGGGGTAACAGATACGCAGTATTTT. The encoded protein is CASSDSFAGVTDTQYF.

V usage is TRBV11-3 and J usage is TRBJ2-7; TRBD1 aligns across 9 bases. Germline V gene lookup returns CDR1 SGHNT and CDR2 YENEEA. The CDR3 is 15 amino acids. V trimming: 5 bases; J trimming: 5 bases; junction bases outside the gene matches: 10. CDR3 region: CASSGGTGTLDEQYF. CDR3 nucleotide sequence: TGTGCCAGCAGCGGGGGGACAGGGACTTTGGACGAGCAGTACTTC.

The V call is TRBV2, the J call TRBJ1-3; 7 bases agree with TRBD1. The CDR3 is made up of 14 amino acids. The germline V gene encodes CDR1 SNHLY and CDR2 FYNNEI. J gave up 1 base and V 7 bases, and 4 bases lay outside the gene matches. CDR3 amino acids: CASMETGSGNTIYF. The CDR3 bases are TGTGCCAGCATGGAGACAGGGTCTGGAAACACCATATATTTT.

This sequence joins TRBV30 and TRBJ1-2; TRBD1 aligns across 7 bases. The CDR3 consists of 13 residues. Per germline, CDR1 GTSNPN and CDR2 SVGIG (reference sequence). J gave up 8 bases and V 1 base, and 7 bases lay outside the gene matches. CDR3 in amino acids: CAWSALMTGGYTF. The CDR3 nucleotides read TGTGCCTGGAGTGCCCTGATGACAGGGGGCTACACCTTC.

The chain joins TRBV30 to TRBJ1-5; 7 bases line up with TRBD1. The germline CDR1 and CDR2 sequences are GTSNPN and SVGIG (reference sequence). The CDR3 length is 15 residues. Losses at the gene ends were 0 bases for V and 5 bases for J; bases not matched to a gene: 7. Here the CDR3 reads CAWSVKGASYQPQHF. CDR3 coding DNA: TGTGCCTGGAGTGTAAAGGGGGCTTCTTATCAGCCCCAGCATTTT.

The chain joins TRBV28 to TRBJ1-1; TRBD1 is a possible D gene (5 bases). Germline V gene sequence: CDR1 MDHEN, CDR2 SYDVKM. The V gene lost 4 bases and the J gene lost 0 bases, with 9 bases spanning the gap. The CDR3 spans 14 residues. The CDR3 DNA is TGTGCCAGCAGTTCACAGGTAGTGAACACTGAAGCTTTCTTT. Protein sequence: CASSSQVVNTEAFF.